The TCR beta chain described here comes from a study of CD8 T cells in Susac syndrome (dated by TCRdb to about 2019). Looking at the study overall: Repertoire sequencing was used to test whether CD8+ T cell activation and differentiation in Susac syndrome was antigen driven. Paper-wide results and their limitations: The TCR sequencing and HLA analysis was acknowledged to have included a relatively small number of individuals.

Peripheral blood CD8+ and CD4+ T cells from healthy donors, Susac syndrome patients and multiple sclerosis patients were profiled by high-throughput TCR beta sequencing. The healthy donors served as controls matched for age and sex. Bulk CD8+ and CD4+ T cells were purified by magnetic negative isolation, whereas CD8+ TEMRA cells were enriched by FACS. Blood was collected in EDTA tubes and processed within 24 hours, with PBMCs isolated through density gradient centrifugation. PBMCs intended for TCR sequencing were cryopreserved in liquid nitrogen and were subsequently thawed in a 37 degrees C water bath. The sorted or isolated CD4+, CD8+ and CD8+ TEMRA cells had a purity of 90% or higher. RNA was extracted with the RNeasy kit and roughly 0.5 to 1 ug was reverse transcribed using random hexamers. TCR beta CDR3 regions were amplified with the immunoSEQ multiplex PCR assay covering 54 Vbeta and 13 Jbeta segments. Bias from PCR amplification was corrected by using a synthetic template baseline for primer optimization and for computational correction. Per the original workflow: Reads were annotated to V, D and J genes according to IMGT and were analyzed with immunoSEQ Analyzer, with only productive sequences retained. Clonality was calculated as one minus the Shannon entropy normalized by log2 of the number of productive unique sequences. Public and private clones were assessed among the 100 most prevalent clones of each patient and control. Susac-specific clones were defined as absent from healthy and MS cohorts, 1052 published viral clones and other ImmuneACCESS disease sequences. In TCRdb, the public reads were trimmed at Q25 with fastp and aligned with MiXCR, with productive beta chains retained. Entries that share a CDR3 protein sequence are merged under the most common genes and DNA. The V and J calls and clone size come from TCRdb's table, not from the authors' own analysis. Present in this sample are 180,000 or so distinct CDR3 sequences, approximately 96% of which were seen just once. Clones ranked in the top ten supply about 0.13% of the sample.

V loses 5 bases of germline sequence and J loses 2 bases, and the interval between the two ends is 10 bases. The CDR3 holds 13 amino acids from the cysteine to the phenylalanine. Only the CDR3 part of the read is kept: 39 bases, read in frame from the first base. Note on this clonotype: Its recognized antigen is unknown. Base-call qualities are not available, and no considerably larger clone is one nucleotide away.

The material sequenced was CD4+ T cells from PBMCs. Recombination joined TRBV12-3 or TRBV12-4 with TRBJ2-7, with the D assignment possibly TRBD1 or TRBD2, given 5 matching bases for each. This TCR was sampled from a human donor in good health. The DNA sequence is TGTGCCAGCAGTAGAGGGGCAGCCTACGAGCAGTACTTC. Its translation is CASSRGAAYEQYF.